This T cell receptor (beta chain) comes out of a study of T-cell reconstitution after alpha-beta-depleted transplantation in children. There are 14 residues in the CDR3. Germline assignment: CDR1 MDHEN and CDR2 SYDVKM. Trimming stripped 1 base from V and 3 bases from J, with 9 bases between. It was with unique molecular identifiers that the TCRbeta library was prepared. TCRdb re-called the PCR reads with MiXCR, one entry per CDR3 protein. The profile shows tens of thousands of distinct CDR3 sequences, about 9% of them singletons. This clonotype was found a few times. The specimen was PBMCs, mostly from graft donor cells, collected 60 days after TCRalphabeta/CD19-depleted stem cell transplant. The origin of this receptor is a male patient between 2 and 15 years old who had a stem cell transplant for chronic granulomatous disease, so the T cells may come from the graft donor. The chain links TRBV28 to TRBJ1-1; tentatively, D is TRBD1 (5 bases). CDR3 in DNA: TGTGCCAGCAGTTTATTTAGCAGGGACACTGAAGCTTTCTTT. Translated: CASSLFSRDTEAFF.